Following are 14 T cell receptor beta chains from one sample sequenced in a study of Graves' ophthalmopathy and Graves' hyperthyroidism (dated by TCRdb to the late 2010s). Sequencing used an Illumina HiSeq 2000. For repertoire sequencing, TCR beta CDR3 regions were amplified from RNA transcripts. The first round of RT-PCR was done with HTBI primers and the Qiagen OneStep RT-PCR kit, and was followed by a second round of multiplex PCR, then size selection and purification. Clones were called with MiXCR by TCRdb after fastp trimmed the public reads at Q25, and only in-frame beta chains were retained. Each CDR3 protein gets just one entry, which takes the most common genes and DNA from the rows behind it. In all, the sample holds a few hundred thousand distinct CDR3 sequences, and 15% to 19% of those were seen once. The top ten hold about 7% of the sample. The sample comprised peripheral blood. These receptors originate from a woman in her late teens or twenties with stable Graves' hyperthyroidism. Donor details come from another sample of the same person, matched by shared clones.

The J gene is TRBJ2-5, the V gene TRBV11-1; a weak D match, TRBD2 (6 bases). CDR1 and CDR2 (germline): SGHAT, FQDESV (reference sequence). The CDR3 runs 17 residues. The V gene lost 7 bases and the J gene lost 3 bases, with 24 bases spanning the gap. This CDR3 is CASTPRQGGAGEETQYF. The CDR3 region has the DNA TGTGCCAGCACCCCCCGCCAGGGAGGTGCCGGCGAAGAGACCCAGTACTTC.

This clonotype was found many times. The chain employs TRBV18 and TRBJ1-2, with D perhaps matching TRBD1 (6 bases). This CDR3 is built from 15 residues. V lost 4 bases, J lost 8 bases, and 20 bases lay in between. In germline, CDR1 is KGHSH, CDR2 LQKENI. CDR3 DNA: TGTGCCAGCTCACTCCTCCCCGGGGGCGCATGGGGCTACACCTTC. It specifies CASSLLPGGAWGYTF.

This clonotype was detected ten times or more. The V gene is TRBV29-1, the J gene TRBJ1-1, with D unclear. Germline V gene sequence: CDR1 SQVTM, CDR2 ANQGSEA. V gave up 8 bases and J gave up 0 bases, with 7 bases separating them. This CDR3 region has 11 residues. The CDR3 DNA is TGCAGCTCGGGTGTGAACACTGAAGCTTTCTTT. Translating gives CSSGVNTEAFF. The entire variable domain, with the rest obtained from reference TRBV29-1 and TRBJ1-1, is as follows: SAVISQKPSRDICQRGTSLTIQCQVDSQVTMMFWYRQQPGQSLTLIATANQGSEATYESGFVIDKFPISRPNLTFSTLTVSNMSPEDSSIYLCSSGVNTEAFFGQGTRLTVV.

The rearrangement uses TRBV7-9 and TRBJ2-7; D possibly corresponds to TRBD2 (6 bases). Trimming took off 11 bases at V and 2 bases at J, with 22 bases between the two ends. Germline CDR1 is SEHNR and CDR2 is FQNEAQ (reference sequence). The CDR3 length is 15 residues. The DNA for the CDR3 is TGTGCCTGGACCCGGGGTCCGGGGGTCCCCTACGAGCAGTACTTC. Translation gives CAWTRGPGVPYEQYF.

There are many counts of this clonotype. The chain couples TRBV12-3 or TRBV12-4 to TRBJ1-6; no firm D call. Trimming cost V 8 bases and J 5 bases, with 7 bases left between them. The CDR3 length is 12 residues. The DNA for the CDR3 is TGTGCCAGCTGCGCCAATAATTCACCCCTCCACTTT. Translation gives CASCANNSPLHF.

The table lists this clonotype with a few counts. The gene calls are TRBV6-2 or TRBV6-3 and TRBJ1-5, with 7 bases lining up with TRBD1. Germline V gives CDR1 MNHEY, CDR2 SVGEGT. V lost 6 bases to trimming and J lost 4 bases; unmatched junction nucleotides: 9. This CDR3 comprises 15 residues. In DNA, the CDR3 is TGTGCCAGCAGCGTTCATGACAGGGAAAATCAGCCCCAGCATTTT. Its translation is CASSVHDRENQPQHF.

Notes on this clonotype: A much larger clone lies one base from this, so it may be a read error. The V call is TRBV14, the J call TRBJ1-1; no firm D call. CDR3 length: 13 amino acids. V dropped 2 bases and J dropped 6 bases, with 10 bases sitting between them. Germline assignment: CDR1 SGHDN and CDR2 FVKESK. In nucleotides, the CDR3 is TGTGCCAGCAGCCAAACCCAGGACTCTGAAGCTTTCTTT. Translating gives CASSQTQDSEAFF. The full variable domain, completed using reference TRBV14 and TRBJ1-1, is EAGVTQFPSHSVIEKGQTVTLRCDPISGHDNLYWYRRVMGKEIKFLLHFVKESKQDESGMPNNRFLAERTGGTYSTLKVQPAELEDSGVYFCASSQTQDSEAFFGQGTRLTVV.

Many counts were recorded for this clonotype. The chain combines TRBV20-1 with TRBJ1-2, with 9 bases identical to TRBD1. J was trimmed by 4 bases and V by 5 bases; bases with no gene match: 5. The CDR3 consists of 13 residues. CDR1 DFQATT and CDR2 SNEGSKA come from the germline V gene (reference sequence). The DNA for the CDR3 is TGCAGTGCTCCGGACAGGGGAAGCTATGGCTACACCTTC. Its translation is CSAPDRGSYGYTF.

This clonotype has at least ten counts. The V call is TRBV7-2, the J call TRBJ2-4; D remains ambiguous. CDR1 is SGHTA and CDR2 is FQGNSA in the germline V gene. The V end lost 2 bases, the J end lost 8 bases, and 13 bases lay between the germline ends. The CDR3 is 14 amino acids. The CDR3 sequence is CASSLILDRDIQYF. The DNA for the CDR3 is TGTGCCAGCAGCTTAATCCTGGATCGGGACATTCAGTACTTC.

The table lists this clonotype with a few counts. This sequence joins TRBV20-1 and TRBJ2-2; TRBD2 aligns across 9 bases. The CDR3 is 15 residues long. V was clipped by 6 bases and J by 7 bases; unmatched bases: 12. Germline CDR1 DFQATT, CDR2 SNEGSKA (reference sequence). For the CDR3, the DNA is TGCAGTGCCTCTCAGGCGGGGGGGCGCGTCGGGGAGCTGTTTTTT. Its translation: CSASQAGGRVGELFF.

In this sample, this clonotype turned up many times. The rearrangement links TRBV7-2 to TRBJ2-4; possible D gene TRBD1, 6 bases. This CDR3 region has 21 residues. Looked up from germline, CDR1 is SGHTA and CDR2 is FQGNSA. V was cut by 5 bases and J by 2 bases, with 31 bases left in between. CDR3 DNA: TGTGCCAGCAGCCCGACAGTCAAAAGGTGGGCCCCGGACAGACCCAAAAACATTCAGTACTTC. Amino acid sequence: CASSPTVKRWAPDRPKNIQYF.

This chain uses TRBV4-1 with TRBJ2-7; D is ambiguous. V lost 1 base and J lost 2, with 6 bases in between. This CDR3 has 13 amino acids. Germline-derived CDR1 and CDR2 are MGHRA and YSYEKL. CDR3: CASSQVAAYEQYF. DNA for the CDR3: TGCGCCAGCAGCCAAGTTGCAGCCTACGAGCAGTACTTC.

This clonotype was observed many times. The CDR3 here is CASSLAPGLNYGYTF. DNA of the CDR3: TGTGCCAGCAGTTTAGCGCCCGGACTGAACTATGGCTACACCTTC. The rearrangement joins TRBV12-3 or TRBV12-4 to TRBJ1-2; no reliable D call. V lost 0 bases, J lost 2 bases, and 10 bases lay in between. The CDR3 consists of 15 residues.

This clonotype was counted at least ten times. V gene TRBV14 combines with J gene TRBJ2-7; no clear D. Germline lookup yields CDR1 SGHDN and CDR2 FVKESK. The CDR3 contains 15 residues. Trimming left V 0 bases short and J 9 bases short, with 18 bases between. CDR3 in DNA: TGTGCCAGCAGCCAAGATCTGGGCTTTACCCGGGCGCAGTACTTC. It is translated as CASSQDLGFTRAQYF.